This T cell receptor beta chain comes out of a study of T cells in Graves' hyperthyroidism and ophthalmopathy. This clonotype was counted many times. Its target is unknown. The germline V and J ends were trimmed by 3 bases and 2 bases, with 17 bases remaining between them. The CDR3 spans 17 residues. In germline, CDR1 is SGHRS, CDR2 YFSETQ. Points from the study as a whole: Ophthalmopathy and stable hyperthyroidism were separated by a 13 V-J model. In the blood, most expanded thyroid clonotypes above 0.001 appeared as well.

These patients, aged 18 to 65, had recently diagnosed hyperthyroidism lasting under 2 months. Used for diagnoses were clinical symptoms, serum thyroxine and TRAb, thyroid ultrasound and orbital computed tomography. TCR beta CDR3 sequences were amplified from RNA transcripts. With the HTBI primer set, the TCR CDR3 went through a first round of RT-PCR. TCRdb ran MiXCR on the multiplex PCR reads and lists one entry per CDR3 protein. The data show nearly 600,000 distinct CDR3 sequences, around 13% seen once. The clonotype comes from a woman under 40 with Graves' hyperthyroidism that later progressed to Graves' ophthalmopathy. The sequenced material came from blood. The gene calls are TRBV5-1 and TRBJ1-4; unclear D gene. The DNA of the CDR3 is TGCGCCAGCAGCTATGGGCCGAACGAACCGACTAATGAAAAACTGTTTTTT. Translation gives CASSYGPNEPTNEKLFF.